These 30 T cell receptor beta chains share one sample of origin, sequenced in a study of T cell repertoires in cytomegalovirus infection. One entry per CDR3 protein, called by TCRdb with MiXCR from the reads. In the table there are hundreds of thousands of distinct CDR3 sequences, roughly 30% of which are singletons. No cognate antigen is known for these TCRs. The material was cultured PBMCs, obtained from culture after CMV antigen stimulation. The receptors derive from a human donor in good health (CMV status not recorded). Some clones in this sample may be carry-over from other donors' samples.

This clonotype was counted ten times or more. The chain joins TRBV7-2 to TRBJ2-7, with TRBD2 identical over 12 bases. With V trimmed by 5 bases and J by 4 bases, 0 bases remained unmatched. The CDR3 contains 13 residues. Per germline, CDR1 SGHTA and CDR2 FQGNSA. CDR3 sequence: CASSTSGGYEQYF. CDR3 DNA sequence: TGTGCCAGCAGCACTAGCGGGGGGTACGAGCAGTACTTC.

The gene calls are TRBV12-3 or TRBV12-4 and TRBJ2-1, with D unclear. This CDR3 spans 15 amino acids. V lost 3 bases, J lost 0 bases, and 9 bases lay in between. CDR3 sequence (DNA): TGTGCCAGCAGTTTCTTAGGGAACTCCTACAATGAGCAGTTCTTC. Translating gives CASSFLGNSYNEQFF.

This sequence joins TRBV12-3 or TRBV12-4 and TRBJ2-2; 7 bases map to TRBD2. The CDR3 has 17 residues. The V gene end was trimmed by 6 bases and the J gene end by 0 bases; junction bases not matched to a gene: 10. The CDR3 DNA reads as TGTGCCAGCAGCAAATCTCGGGGAGGGGCGAACACCGGGGAGCTGTTTTTT. Protein sequence: CASSKSRGGANTGELFF.

This sequence joins TRBV20-1 and TRBJ2-3, with D unresolved. Trimming removed 3 bases from V and 0 bases from J, with 10 bases in between. Germline assignment: CDR1 DFQATT and CDR2 SNEGSKA (reference sequence). The CDR3 loop spans 14 amino acids. This CDR3 is CSARGRASTDTQYF. DNA for the CDR3: TGCAGTGCTAGGGGAAGGGCGAGCACAGATACGCAGTATTTT.

The J gene is TRBJ2-7, the V gene TRBV19; 8 bases agree with TRBD2. The CDR3 is 14 residues long. The junction had 8 bases not matched to a gene; V was cut back by 3 bases and J by 7 bases. The germline gives CDR1 LNHDA, CDR2 SQIVND (reference sequence). CDR3 protein: CASSMARGAGEQYF. CDR3 DNA sequence: TGTGCCAGTAGTATGGCGCGGGGGGCGGGGGAGCAGTACTTC. Combining the CDR3 with reference TRBV19 and TRBJ2-7 gives the whole variable domain DGGITQSPKYLFRKEGQNVTLSCEQNLNHDAMYWYRQDPGQGLRLIYYSQIVNDFQKGDIAEGYSVSREKKESFPLTVTSAQKNPTAFYLCASSMARGAGEQYFGPGTRLTVT.

This chain joins TRBV7-9 and TRBJ2-1; possibly TRBD2 for D (6 bases). The V end was cut by 5 bases, the J end by 3 bases, with 20 bases between. Germline CDR1 SEHNR, CDR2 FQNEAQ (reference sequence). The CDR3 runs 17 residues. CDR3 amino acids: CASSPGFGGIVYNEQFF. The CDR3 DNA reads as TGTGCCAGCAGCCCAGGGTTCGGCGGGATCGTCTACAATGAGCAGTTCTTC.

Ten or more counts support this clonotype. CDR3 residues: CASSFTSGRVLWSYEQYF. DNA of the CDR3: TGTGCCAGCAGCTTTACTAGCGGGAGGGTACTGTGGTCCTACGAGCAGTACTTC. The chain couples TRBV7-8 to TRBJ2-7, with 13 bases matching TRBD2. The CDR3 has 18 amino acids. Germline V CDR1 and CDR2: SGHVS, FQNEAQ. The V gene end was trimmed by 3 bases and the J gene end by 1 base; junction bases not matched to a gene: 9.

This clonotype was recorded a few times. This chain uses TRBV12-3 or TRBV12-4 with TRBJ1-2; D is undetermined. The CDR3 consists of 15 residues. V dropped 1 base and J dropped 2 bases, with 11 bases sitting between them. The CDR3 reads CASSLVLAGNYGYTF. DNA of the CDR3: TGTGCCAGCAGTTTAGTCCTAGCGGGAAACTATGGCTACACCTTC.

There are a few counts of this clonotype. The chain employs TRBV7-9 and TRBJ2-1, with 8 positions matching TRBD2. CDR1 is SEHNR, CDR2 FQNEAQ, per germline (reference sequence). V trimming: 5 bases; J trimming: 6 bases; junction bases outside the gene matches: 12. There are 16 residues in the CDR3. Written as DNA, the CDR3 is TGTGCCAGCAGCCCAAGGACTAGCAAGGGCCTCAATGAGCAGTTCTTC. Encoded protein: CASSPRTSKGLNEQFF.

This clonotype was counted between two and nine times. The chain is built from TRBV24-1 and TRBJ2-5, with a tentative D call TRBD1 (5 bases). The CDR3 extends over 15 amino acids. Germline CDR1 is KGHDR and CDR2 is SFDVKD. Trimming stripped 4 bases from V and 7 bases from J, with 18 bases between. The CDR3 coding sequence is TGTGCCACCAGTGACCAGGTGGACACGCCCGGGACCCAGTACTTC. Protein: CATSDQVDTPGTQYF.

This sequence joins TRBV7-9 and TRBJ2-1, with D possibly TRBD2 on 5 matching bases. Germline lookup yields CDR1 SEHNR and CDR2 FQNEAQ (reference sequence). V lost 11 bases, J lost 6 bases, and 17 bases lay in between. There are 13 residues in the CDR3. This chain's CDR3 is CAGSGPGSNEQFF. CDR3 nucleotide sequence: TGTGCCGGGAGTGGCCCGGGGTCCAATGAGCAGTTCTTC. Full variable domain (rest looked up from reference TRBV7-9 and TRBJ2-1): DTGVSQNPRHKITKRGQNVTFRCDPISEHNRLYWYRQTLGQGPEFLTYFQNEAQLEKSRLLSDRFSAERPKGSFSTLEIQRTEQGDSAMYLCAGSGPGSNEQFFGPGTRLTVL.

This clonotype was recorded a few times. The V gene is TRBV19, the J gene TRBJ1-5; TRBD1 might be the D (5 bases). The CDR3 has 15 residues. With 5 bases removed from V and 4 bases from J, the gap between germline ends came to 15 bases. Germline values: CDR1 LNHDA, CDR2 SQIVND (reference sequence). As DNA, the CDR3 is TGTGCCAGTAGTCAAGACCAGGGTCGGAATCAGCCCCAGCATTTT. Protein product: CASSQDQGRNQPQHF.

This chain joins TRBV7-9 and TRBJ1-1; D call uncertain. V lost 2 bases, J lost 4 bases, and 11 bases lay in between. The CDR3 length is 14 residues. The germline gives CDR1 SEHNR, CDR2 FQNEAQ (reference sequence). The CDR3 region has the DNA TGTGCCAGCAGCTTAAACCCTAAGGGCACTGAAGCTTTCTTT. It yields the protein CASSLNPKGTEAFF.

This clonotype was counted between two and nine times. V is TRBV12-3 or TRBV12-4 and J is TRBJ2-7, with 11 bases that match TRBD2. V lost 6 bases to trimming and J lost 8 bases; unmatched junction nucleotides: 9. There are 14 residues in the CDR3. DNA of the CDR3: TGTGCCAGCAGACTAGCGGGAGCATCGGAGCAGCAGTACTTC. It is translated as CASRLAGASEQQYF.

This clonotype was found a few times. The CDR3 sequence is CASSLKPVDYGYTF. CDR3 nucleotides: TGTGCCAGCAGTTTAAAGCCGGTTGACTATGGCTACACCTTC. This chain connects TRBV28 to TRBJ1-2; no reliable D call. Between the trimmed V and J ends, which lost 2 bases and 3 bases, there was a span of 10 bases. Germline V gene sequence: CDR1 MDHEN, CDR2 SYDVKM. The CDR3 runs 14 residues.

This chain links TRBV19 with TRBJ1-5, with D perhaps matching TRBD1 (5 bases). The V end was cut by 4 bases, the J end by 0 bases, with 13 bases between. This CDR3 contains 16 residues. Germline CDR1 LNHDA, CDR2 SQIVND (reference sequence). This CDR3 reads CASSTGTAYSNQPQHF. CDR3 DNA: TGTGCCAGTAGTACCGGGACGGCTTATAGCAATCAGCCCCAGCATTTT.

The chain links TRBV12-3 or TRBV12-4 to TRBJ1-1, with a weak D call TRBD1 (5 bases). There are 14 residues in the CDR3. The germline V and J ends were trimmed by 3 bases and 8 bases, with 16 bases remaining between them. CDR3 in amino acids: CASSFVPGVREAFF. CDR3 nucleotide sequence: TGTGCCAGCAGTTTCGTTCCGGGGGTAAGAGAAGCTTTCTTT.

This chain links TRBV14 with TRBJ2-7, with 9 positions matching TRBD1. V lost 4 bases to trimming and J lost 3 bases; unmatched junction nucleotides: 7. The CDR3 has 15 residues. The V gene's germline CDR1 is SGHDN and CDR2 FVKESK. CDR3 amino acids: CASSPPGTGYYEQYF. The CDR3 coding sequence is TGTGCCAGCAGCCCTCCCGGGACAGGGTACTACGAGCAGTACTTC.

The chain is built from TRBV6-5 and TRBJ2-7; the D gene is possibly TRBD1 (6 bases). The CDR3 runs to 14 residues. Trimming shortened V by 6 bases and J by 3 bases, and 15 bases separated the two germline ends. Germline CDR1 is MNHEY and CDR2 is SVGAGI. The CDR3 region is CASSRTAINYEQYF. The CDR3 DNA follows: TGTGCCAGCAGCCGGACAGCGATAAACTACGAGCAGTACTTC.

The chain employs TRBV20-1 and TRBJ1-4, with a possible D match to TRBD1 (5 bases). This CDR3 is built from 13 residues. V was trimmed by 3 bases and J by 8 bases, leaving 13 bases between them. CDR1 DFQATT and CDR2 SNEGSKA come from the germline V gene (reference sequence). The CDR3 coding sequence is TGCAGTGCTAGGTCAGGGTTTGGAGAAAAACTGTTTTTT. Translated, it gives CSARSGFGEKLFF.

This clonotype was counted between two and nine times. The chain employs TRBV7-9 and TRBJ1-4; TRBD1 aligns across 7 bases. CDR3 length: 16 residues. Germline values: CDR1 SEHNR, CDR2 FQNEAQ (reference sequence). V was clipped by 5 bases and J by 4 bases; unmatched bases: 10. The CDR3 region is CASSQETGTLNEKLFF. CDR3 DNA: TGTGCCAGCAGCCAGGAGACAGGGACCCTTAATGAAAAACTGTTTTTT.

The chain links TRBV12-5 to TRBJ2-1; D unclear. The V gene's germline CDR1 is LGHNT and CDR2 FRNRAP. CDR3 size: 12 residues. The V and J ends lost 8 bases and 4 bases respectively, with 9 bases between them. In nucleotides, the CDR3 is TGTGCTAGTTTGTGGGCGTACAATGAGCAGTTCTTC. It codes for CASLWAYNEQFF.

The genes are TRBV4-1 and TRBJ2-7; 8 bases are shared with TRBD2. V was clipped by 4 bases and J by 0 bases; unmatched bases: 11. In germline, CDR1 is MGHRA, CDR2 YSYEKL. The CDR3 is made up of 17 amino acids. The CDR3 sequence is CASSLQPIAGLSYEQYF. CDR3 nucleotides: TGCGCCAGCAGCCTACAACCCATAGCGGGACTCTCCTACGAGCAGTACTTC.

The rearrangement uses TRBV9 and TRBJ2-7; D is uncertain. The CDR3 spans 14 residues. V gave up 4 bases and J gave up 3 bases, with 14 bases separating them. In germline, CDR1 is SGDLS, CDR2 YYNGEE. The CDR3 sequence: CASSRRTDDYEQYF. The CDR3 DNA follows: TGTGCCAGCAGCCGACGCACAGACGACTACGAGCAGTACTTC.

The rearrangement joins TRBV4-1 to TRBJ1-4; no firm D call. The CDR3 has 16 residues. Trimming shortened V by 1 base and J by 3 bases, and 12 bases separated the two germline ends. Germline CDR1 MGHRA, CDR2 YSYEKL. CDR3 protein: CASSQVGPGPNEKLFF. The DNA of the CDR3 is TGCGCCAGCAGCCAAGTCGGGCCAGGCCCTAATGAAAAACTGTTTTTT.

There are a few counts of this clonotype. The chain couples TRBV7-9 to TRBJ2-5; the match to TRBD1 covers 8 bases. The germline gives CDR1 SEHNR, CDR2 FQNEAQ (reference sequence). CDR3 size: 16 residues. After removal of 5 bases from V and 2 bases from J, the junction contained 10 bases not matched to a gene. CDR3 amino acids: CASSVKNRGIQETQYF. In DNA, the CDR3 is TGTGCCAGCAGCGTTAAGAACAGGGGGATTCAAGAGACCCAGTACTTC.

The V and J genes are TRBV6-2 or TRBV6-3 and TRBJ2-7; no definite D call. The CDR3 runs 14 residues. The germline gives CDR1 MNHEY, CDR2 SVGEGT. V lost 9 bases to trimming and J lost 2 bases, with 17 bases between them. DNA of the CDR3: TGTGCCAGTACCCCCCCAGGCCGAACCTACGAGCAGTACTTC. It codes for CASTPPGRTYEQYF.

The V call is TRBV7-2, the J call TRBJ1-5; a weak D match, TRBD1 (5 bases). CDR3 length equals 15 residues. Germline CDR1 is SGHTA and CDR2 is FQGNSA. Trimming stripped 5 bases from V and 0 bases from J, with 11 bases between. CDR3 residues: CASSPGGTSNQPQHF. The CDR3 nucleotides read TGTGCCAGCAGCCCGGGCGGGACTAGCAATCAGCCCCAGCATTTT.

This clonotype was counted ten times or more. The chain links TRBV7-8 to TRBJ1-1, with TRBD1 as a possible D gene (5 bases). CDR3 length equals 15 residues. Deletions cut 1 base from V and 0 bases from J, with 9 bases between. Germline V gene data show CDR1 as SGHVS and CDR2 as FQNEAQ. CDR3 sequence: CASSLDNRLNTEAFF. The CDR3 region has the DNA TGTGCCAGCAGCTTAGATAACAGGCTGAACACTGAAGCTTTCTTT.

This chain links TRBV27 with TRBJ2-1, with 8 positions matching TRBD2. The V segment lost 4 bases and the J segment 2 bases; nucleotides outside the gene matches: 7. CDR1 is MNHEY and CDR2 is SMNVEV in the germline V gene (reference sequence). The CDR3 covers 16 residues. CDR3 residues: CASSSPGGNTYNEQFF. The CDR3 DNA sequence: TGTGCCAGCAGTTCCCCGGGGGGGAACACCTACAATGAGCAGTTCTTC.